One T cell receptor (beta chain) is described in this entry. Antigen unknown. These gene names are mouse names. The missing CDR3 end, 1 residue past where the read stops, is filled in from the germline J gene. The data derive from a study of tissue T cells after allogeneic stem cell transplantation. Study-wide results and caveats: Anatomically similar tissues had similar TCR repertoires within each patient.

Sequencing of TCRbeta CDR3 at survey depth gave sequences and template counts. Libraries were prepared by immunoSEQ multiplex PCR; TCRdb keeps only in-frame clonotypes and omits some of them. The sample records roughly 4,200 clones, more than 45% being singletons. Indicated time point: mouse harvest day 14 after allogeneic transplant. Mouse grafts combined 10^7 T-cell-depleted bone marrow cells with 10^6 splenic CD5+ T cells. This mouse GVHD model was MHC-mismatched B6 to BALB/c, profiled day 7 or 14. This CDR3 region has 13 residues. V was trimmed by 2 bases and J by 1 base, leaving 5 bases between them. CDR1 is SGHSA, CDR2 FRNQAP, per germline.

The sequence was obtained from a female BALB/c mouse given C57BL/6 T cells with graft-versus-host disease after an allogeneic hematopoietic cell transplant. Material: lymph node tissue. The chain recombines TRBV16 with TRBJ1-1, with D uncertain. CDR3 amino acids: CASSLSGNTEVFF. The sequenced part of the CDR3 DNA is TGTGCAAGCAGCTTATCAGGGAACACAGAAGTCTTC.